Listed below are T cell receptor beta chains from one sample, sequenced in a study of PD-1 blockade in classical Hodgkin lymphoma. This table comes from immunoSEQ multiplex PCR, and its TCRdb copy is limited to in-frame clones, with some not included. The table has 25,000 to 30,000 clones, approximately 79% seen once. The source material was CD4+ T cells from blood, sampled before the fourth cycle of nivolumab. These receptors all come from a human donor with classical Hodgkin lymphoma. Both conserved end residues are part of each CDR3. Each record gives: clone size, D gene, V gene, J gene, CDR3 protein, CDR3 DNA. A D gene is named only where the DNA matches it firmly. Some rows have no size entry. The others give once, few or many, or a class for an expanded clone.

abundance: NA; d_gene: NA; v_gene: TRBV6-5; j_gene: TRBJ2-7; CDR3aa: CASSYSRVGGQNEQYF; CDR3nt: TGTGCCAGCAGTTACTCGAGGGTGGGGGGCCAGAACGAGCAGTACTTC
abundance: once; d_gene: TRBD1; v_gene: TRBV18; j_gene: TRBJ2-3; CDR3aa: CASSPRQGSTDTQYF; CDR3nt: TGTGCCAGCTCACCACGACAGGGGAGCACAGATACGCAGTATTTT
abundance: NA; d_gene: NA; v_gene: TRBV28; j_gene: TRBJ2-5; CDR3aa: CASSPTSWGRETQYF; CDR3nt: TGTGCCAGCAGCCCGACTAGTTGGGGTCGAGAGACCCAGTACTTC
abundance: NA; d_gene: TRBD2; v_gene: TRBV4-2; j_gene: TRBJ2-3; CDR3aa: CASSQAGGPGGPTDTQYF; CDR3nt: TGTGCCAGCAGCCAAGCGGGGGGGCCGGGGGGCCCCACAGATACGCAGTATTTT
abundance: NA; d_gene: TRBD2; v_gene: TRBV29-1; j_gene: TRBJ2-3; CDR3aa: CSVGTSGHSTDTQYF; CDR3nt: TGCAGCGTGGGGACTAGCGGGCACAGCACAGATACGCAGTATTTT
abundance: NA; d_gene: NA; v_gene: TRBV5-1; j_gene: TRBJ1-6; CDR3aa: CASSFRTSNSPLHF; CDR3nt: TGCGCCAGCAGCTTTAGGACATCTAACTCACCCCTCCACTTT
abundance: few; d_gene: TRBD2; v_gene: TRBV4-2; j_gene: TRBJ2-1; CDR3aa: CASSQGLAGVFEQFF; CDR3nt: TGTGCCAGCAGCCAAGGACTAGCGGGAGTTTTTGAGCAGTTCTTC
abundance: NA; d_gene: NA; v_gene: TRBV10-3; j_gene: TRBJ2-7; CDR3aa: CAIKDTYYEQYF; CDR3nt: TGTGCCATCAAAGACACCTACTACGAGCAGTACTTC
abundance: NA; d_gene: TRBD2; v_gene: TRBV2; j_gene: TRBJ2-1; CDR3aa: CASTPQAGGYNEQFF; CDR3nt: TGTGCCAGCACCCCACAGGCGGGAGGATACAATGAGCAGTTCTTC
abundance: few; d_gene: NA; v_gene: TRBV7-9; j_gene: TRBJ1-3; CDR3aa: CASSFYSGNTIYF; CDR3nt: TGTGCCAGCAGCTTCTACAGTGGGAACACCATATATTTT
abundance: NA; d_gene: TRBD1; v_gene: TRBV19; j_gene: TRBJ1-5; CDR3aa: CASSRQGWSQHF; CDR3nt: TGTGCCAGTAGCCGACAGGGTTGGTCCCAGCATTTT
abundance: NA; d_gene: NA; v_gene: TRBV6-6; j_gene: TRBJ2-2; CDR3aa: CASRPTNTGELFF; CDR3nt: TGTGCCAGCAGGCCTACAAACACCGGGGAGCTGTTTTTT
abundance: NA; d_gene: NA; v_gene: TRBV5-1; j_gene: TRBJ2-2; CDR3aa: CASSKDWTNTGELFF; CDR3nt: TGCGCCAGCAGCAAGGACTGGACGAACACCGGGGAGCTGTTTTTT
abundance: NA; d_gene: TRBD2; v_gene: TRBV7-2; j_gene: TRBJ2-7; CDR3aa: CASSLASGGGPYEQYF; CDR3nt: TGTGCCAGCAGCTTAGCTAGCGGGGGGGGACCCTACGAGCAGTACTTC
abundance: NA; d_gene: TRBD1; v_gene: TRBV5-1; j_gene: TRBJ2-3; CDR3aa: CASSWDSPDTQYF; CDR3nt: TGCGCCAGCAGCTGGGACAGCCCCGATACGCAGTATTTT
abundance: NA; d_gene: NA; v_gene: TRBV10-3; j_gene: TRBJ1-2; CDR3aa: CAIQRGEEHYGYTF; CDR3nt: TGTGCCATTCAAAGGGGGGAGGAGCACTATGGCTACACCTTC
abundance: NA; d_gene: TRBD1; v_gene: TRBV28; j_gene: TRBJ2-5; CDR3aa: CASSLWTGGIQETQYF; CDR3nt: TGTGCCAGCAGTCTCTGGACAGGGGGCATCCAAGAGACCCAGTACTTC
abundance: once; d_gene: NA; v_gene: TRBV18; j_gene: TRBJ2-3; CDR3aa: CASSPLGGVGTDTQYF; CDR3nt: TGTGCCAGCTCACCCCTTGGCGGGGTGGGTACAGATACGCAGTATTTT
abundance: few; d_gene: NA; v_gene: TRBV6-6; j_gene: TRBJ2-7; CDR3aa: CASSSFQELEQYF; CDR3nt: TGTGCCAGCAGTTCCTTCCAGGAGTTGGAGCAGTACTTC
abundance: NA; d_gene: NA; v_gene: TRBV5-6; j_gene: TRBJ1-3; CDR3aa: CASSLESLTNWNTIYF; CDR3nt: TGTGCCAGCAGCTTGGAGTCCCTAACGAACTGGAACACCATATATTTT
abundance: NA; d_gene: NA; v_gene: TRBV6-6; j_gene: TRBJ1-5; CDR3aa: CASSLRGVDSSQPQHF; CDR3nt: TGTGCCAGCAGTTTGAGGGGGGTTGATTCCAGTCAGCCCCAGCATTTT
abundance: NA; d_gene: TRBD1; v_gene: TRBV7-9; j_gene: TRBJ1-3; CDR3aa: CASSLEGGFSPSSGNTIYF; CDR3nt: TGTGCCAGCAGCTTAGAAGGGGGCTTTTCCCCGAGCTCTGGAAACACCATATATTTT
abundance: NA; d_gene: NA; v_gene: TRBV5-4; j_gene: TRBJ1-5; CDR3aa: CASSGTGQRGQPQHF; CDR3nt: TGTGCCAGCAGCGGGACCGGACAGAGAGGTCAGCCCCAGCATTTT
abundance: NA; d_gene: NA; v_gene: TRBV5-1; j_gene: TRBJ2-7; CDR3aa: CASSLGTYEQYF; CDR3nt: TGCGCCAGCAGCTTGGGTACCTACGAGCAGTACTTC
abundance: NA; d_gene: NA; v_gene: TRBV6-5; j_gene: TRBJ2-1; CDR3aa: CASSYDGTANEQFF; CDR3nt: TGTGCCAGCAGTTACGATGGGACGGCGAATGAGCAGTTCTTC
abundance: NA; d_gene: TRBD2; v_gene: TRBV18; j_gene: TRBJ2-7; CDR3aa: CASSRIGPTSGSYEQYF; CDR3nt: TGTGCCAGCTCACGGATCGGACCTACTAGCGGGAGCTACGAGCAGTACTTC
abundance: NA; d_gene: TRBD1; v_gene: TRBV7-9; j_gene: TRBJ1-2; CDR3aa: CASSLVGPTGWSSYGYTF; CDR3nt: TGTGCCAGCAGCTTAGTAGGACCGACAGGGTGGTCATCCTATGGCTACACCTTC
abundance: NA; d_gene: TRBD2; v_gene: TRBV25-1; j_gene: TRBJ2-1; CDR3aa: CASSGLAGSYNEQFF; CDR3nt: TGTGCCAGCAGTGGACTAGCGGGATCCTACAATGAGCAGTTCTTC
abundance: once; d_gene: NA; v_gene: TRBV5-1; j_gene: TRBJ2-3; CDR3aa: CASSLWQGRDTQYF; CDR3nt: TGCGCCAGCAGCTTGTGGCAGGGTAGAGATACGCAGTATTTT
abundance: NA; d_gene: TRBD1; v_gene: TRBV10-3; j_gene: TRBJ2-5; CDR3aa: CAISVSQTGVETQYF; CDR3nt: TGTGCCATCAGTGTCTCACAGACAGGGGTAGAGACCCAGTACTTC
abundance: few; d_gene: NA; v_gene: TRBV19; j_gene: TRBJ1-2; CDR3aa: CASSVTEGYGYTF; CDR3nt: TGTGCCAGTAGTGTGACAGAGGGCTATGGCTACACCTTC
abundance: NA; d_gene: NA; v_gene: TRBV7-8; j_gene: TRBJ1-5; CDR3aa: CASSLGGAGAGQPQHF; CDR3nt: TGTGCCAGCAGCTTAGGGGGGGCGGGGGCAGGACAGCCCCAGCATTTT
abundance: NA; d_gene: NA; v_gene: TRBV7-9; j_gene: TRBJ1-2; CDR3aa: CASSLSGPRAYGYTF; CDR3nt: TGTGCCAGCAGCTTATCAGGGCCGAGGGCCTATGGCTACACCTTC
abundance: NA; d_gene: NA; v_gene: TRBV2; j_gene: TRBJ2-7; CDR3aa: CASSRVFEQYF; CDR3nt: TGTGCCAGCAGTAGGGTATTCGAGCAGTACTTC
abundance: NA; d_gene: TRBD2; v_gene: TRBV7-9; j_gene: TRBJ2-3; CDR3aa: CASSEGTSARTDTQYF; CDR3nt: TGTGCCAGCAGCGAGGGGACTAGCGCCCGCACAGATACGCAGTATTTT
abundance: NA; d_gene: TRBD2; v_gene: TRBV4-2; j_gene: TRBJ2-5; CDR3aa: CASSQAFGRGGHETQYF; CDR3nt: TGTGCCAGCAGCCAAGCTTTCGGGCGGGGGGGCCACGAGACCCAGTACTTC
abundance: NA; d_gene: NA; v_gene: TRBV9; j_gene: TRBJ2-2; CDR3aa: CASSPRGRNTGELFF; CDR3nt: TGTGCCAGCAGCCCCCGTGGGCGTAACACCGGGGAGCTGTTTTTT
abundance: NA; d_gene: NA; v_gene: TRBV5-1; j_gene: TRBJ2-1; CDR3aa: CASGETGISANEQFF; CDR3nt: TGCGCCAGCGGCGAAACAGGGATCTCTGCGAATGAGCAGTTCTTC
abundance: few; d_gene: NA; v_gene: TRBV6-5; j_gene: TRBJ1-5; CDR3aa: CASSYSGQSNQPQHF; CDR3nt: TGTGCCAGCAGTTACTCTGGACAGAGCAATCAGCCCCAGCATTTT
abundance: NA; d_gene: NA; v_gene: TRBV19; j_gene: TRBJ1-5; CDR3aa: CASSPGPGQPQHF; CDR3nt: TGTGCCAGTAGTCCGGGTCCTGGGCAGCCCCAGCATTTT
abundance: NA; d_gene: TRBD1; v_gene: TRBV5-4; j_gene: TRBJ2-5; CDR3aa: CASSWTGGETQYF; CDR3nt: TGTGCCAGCAGTTGGACAGGTGGAGAGACCCAGTACTTC
abundance: NA; d_gene: TRBD2; v_gene: TRBV18; j_gene: TRBJ2-3; CDR3aa: CASSPGGADTQYF; CDR3nt: TGTGCCAGCTCACCAGGGGGGGCAGATACGCAGTATTTT
abundance: NA; d_gene: NA; v_gene: TRBV7-6; j_gene: TRBJ1-1; CDR3aa: CASSPVVRQPMNTEAFF; CDR3nt: TGTGCCAGCAGCCCAGTCGTCCGACAGCCCATGAACACTGAAGCTTTCTTT
abundance: NA; d_gene: NA; v_gene: TRBV6-6; j_gene: TRBJ1-2; CDR3aa: CASRLDNDYGYTF; CDR3nt: TGTGCCAGCAGGTTAGACAACGATTATGGCTACACCTTC
abundance: NA; d_gene: NA; v_gene: TRBV13; j_gene: TRBJ1-6; CDR3aa: CASSLITGGNSPLHF; CDR3nt: TGTGCCAGCAGCTTAATTACGGGAGGCAATTCACCCCTCCACTTT
abundance: NA; d_gene: TRBD2; v_gene: TRBV28; j_gene: TRBJ2-7; CDR3aa: CASSSPSGRTHEQYF; CDR3nt: TGTGCCAGCAGTTCACCTAGCGGGAGAACCCACGAGCAGTACTTC